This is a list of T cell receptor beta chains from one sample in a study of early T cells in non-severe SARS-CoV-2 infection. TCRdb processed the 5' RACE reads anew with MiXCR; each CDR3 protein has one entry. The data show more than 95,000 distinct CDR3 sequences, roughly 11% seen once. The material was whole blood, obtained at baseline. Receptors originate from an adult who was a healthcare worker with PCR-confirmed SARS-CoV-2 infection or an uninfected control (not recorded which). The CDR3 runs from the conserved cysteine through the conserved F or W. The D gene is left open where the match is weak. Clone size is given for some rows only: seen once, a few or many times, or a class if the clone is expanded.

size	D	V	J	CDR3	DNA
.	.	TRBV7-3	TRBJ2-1	CASSLGQQAEQFF	TGTGCCAGCAGCTTAGGACAGCAGGCGGAGCAGTTCTTC
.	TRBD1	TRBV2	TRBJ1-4	CASSEPGQGGEKLFF	TGTGCCAGCAGTGAACCGGGACAGGGGGGTGAAAAACTGTTTTTT
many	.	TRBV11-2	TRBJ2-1	CASSLSTGVYNEQFF	TGTGCCAGCAGCCTCTCAACGGGCGTCTACAATGAGCAGTTCTTC
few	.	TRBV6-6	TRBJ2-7	CASSYGQGSSEQYF	TGTGCCAGCAGTTACGGGCAGGGAAGTAGTGAGCAGTACTTC
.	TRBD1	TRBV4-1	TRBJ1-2	CASSQSGQGLNYGYTF	TGCGCCAGCAGCCAGTCGGGACAGGGCCTTAACTATGGCTACACCTTC
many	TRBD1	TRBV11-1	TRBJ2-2	CASSSGQGADTGELFF	TGTGCCAGCAGCTCGGGACAGGGGGCAGACACCGGGGAGCTGTTTTTT
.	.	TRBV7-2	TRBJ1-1	CASSLEGRNTEAFF	TGTGCCAGCAGCTTGGAGGGTCGAAACACTGAAGCTTTCTTT
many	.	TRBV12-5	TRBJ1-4	CASGHANNEKLFF	TGTGCTAGTGGCCATGCCAATAATGAAAAACTGTTTTTT
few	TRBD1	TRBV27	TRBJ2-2	CASSLLGTVNTGELFF	TGTGCCAGCAGTTTATTGGGGACAGTGAACACCGGGGAGCTGTTTTTT
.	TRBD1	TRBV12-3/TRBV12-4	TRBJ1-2	CASSRDSEDGYTF	TGTGCCAGCAGTCGGGACAGTGAAGATGGCTACACCTTC
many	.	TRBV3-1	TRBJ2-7	CASTSRGEGYEQYF	TGTGCCAGCACTTCTAGGGGGGAGGGTTACGAGCAGTACTTC
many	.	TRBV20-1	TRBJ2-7	CSAQFPGSYEQYF	TGCAGTGCGCAATTTCCGGGATCCTACGAGCAGTACTTC
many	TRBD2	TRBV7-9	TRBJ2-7	CASSLDGRAVREQYF	TGTGCCAGCAGCTTAGACGGGAGGGCCGTTCGGGAGCAGTACTTC
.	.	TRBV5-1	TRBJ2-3	CASSTRPPPDTQYF	TGCGCCAGCAGCACTCGTCCCCCTCCAGATACGCAGTATTTT
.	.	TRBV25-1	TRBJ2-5	CASNGLDKETQYF	TGTGCCAGCAACGGACTCGATAAAGAGACCCAGTACTTC
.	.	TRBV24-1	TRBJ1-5	CATSDRNQPQHF	TGTGCCACCAGTGACCGAAATCAGCCCCAGCATTTT
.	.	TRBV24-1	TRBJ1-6	CATSDTNNSPLHF	TGTGCCACCAGTGACACTAATAATTCACCCCTCCACTTT
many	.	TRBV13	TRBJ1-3	CASSLGVTGRGLSGNTIYF	TGTGCCAGCAGCTTAGGGGTAACAGGCCGGGGGCTCTCTGGAAACACCATATATTTT
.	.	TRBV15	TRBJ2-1	CATSHPTLVDEQFF	TGTGCCACCAGCCATCCTACCCTCGTGGATGAGCAGTTCTTC
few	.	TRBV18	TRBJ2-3	CASSSAPGDTQYF	TGTGCCAGCTCATCCGCCCCGGGGGATACGCAGTATTTT
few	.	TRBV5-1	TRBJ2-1	CASSLGPTNEQFF	TGCGCCAGCAGCTTGGGTCCTACCAATGAGCAGTTCTTC
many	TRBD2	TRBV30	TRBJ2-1	CAWSVFLGDFTSGGLGYNEQFF	TGTGCCTGGAGTGTATTTCTCGGTGATTTTACTAGCGGGGGGCTCGGGTACAATGAGCAGTTCTTC
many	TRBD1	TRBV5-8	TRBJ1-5	CASSLETGTGQPQHF	TGTGCCAGCAGCTTGGAGACAGGGACTGGACAGCCCCAGCATTTT
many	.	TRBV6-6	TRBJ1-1	CATEVVRDTEAFF	TGTGCCACCGAGGTCGTAAGGGACACTGAAGCTTTCTTT